This T cell receptor (beta chain) was sequenced in a study of blood T cell repertoires in COVID-19. The recovered donors of Cohort 3 showed two negative PCRs, clearance, or symptom resolution. Assay used: immunoSEQ multiplex PCR; TCRdb lists only in-frame clones, some missing. This sample yields fewer than 350,000 clones, of which 85% are seen a single time; about 2.5% belongs to the top ten. CDR1 and CDR2 from the germline V gene are SNHLY and FYNNEI. The length of the CDR3 is 16 residues. The V end lost 4 bases, the J end lost 3 bases, and 18 bases lay between the germline ends. The genes are TRBV2 and TRBJ2-5, with a tentative D call TRBD1 (5 bases). The sequenced sample consisted of PBMCs or T cells enriched from blood (not recorded which). The receptor was isolated from a woman aged 50 to 60 who had recovered from COVID-19. The CDR3: CASSGGQSQVKETQYF. The CDR3 bases are TGTGCCAGCAGTGGGGGCCAATCCCAAGTAAAAGAGACCCAGTACTTC.